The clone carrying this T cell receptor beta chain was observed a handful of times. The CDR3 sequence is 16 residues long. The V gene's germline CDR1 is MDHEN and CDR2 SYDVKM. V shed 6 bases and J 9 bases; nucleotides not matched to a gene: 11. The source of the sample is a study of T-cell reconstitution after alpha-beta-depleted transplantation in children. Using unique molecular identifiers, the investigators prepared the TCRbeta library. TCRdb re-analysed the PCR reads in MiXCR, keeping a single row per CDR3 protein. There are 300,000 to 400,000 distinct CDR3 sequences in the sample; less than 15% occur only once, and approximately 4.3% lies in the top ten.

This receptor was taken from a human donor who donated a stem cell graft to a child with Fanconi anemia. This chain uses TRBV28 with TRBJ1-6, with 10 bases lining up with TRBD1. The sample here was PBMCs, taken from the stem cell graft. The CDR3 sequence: CASSSRQGARGSPLHF. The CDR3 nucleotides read TGTGCCAGCAGCTCCCGACAGGGGGCGCGAGGTTCACCCCTCCACTTT. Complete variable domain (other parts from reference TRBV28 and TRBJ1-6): DVKVTQSSRYLVKRTGEKVFLECVQDMDHENMFWYRQDPGLGLRLIYFSYDVKMKEKGDIPEGYSVSREKKERFSLILESASTNQTSMYLCASSSRQGARGSPLHFGNGTRLTVT.